One and the same sample provided the 16 T cell receptor beta chains below, sequenced in a study of blood T cells in healthy people across ages. PCR was performed a second time for about 7 to 12 cycles using a sample-barcoded 5' primer and a J-beta primer mix. TCRdb reprocessed the 5' RACE reads with MiXCR, giving one entry per CDR3 protein. The table shows 1.5 million to 2 million distinct CDR3 sequences, with 40% to 55% occurring only once. The sequenced sample consisted of blood. These TCRs come from a woman aged 40 to 50 in good health.

The chain recombines TRBV28 with TRBJ2-4; D tentatively reads TRBD1 or TRBD2 (5 bases each). Per germline, CDR1 MDHEN and CDR2 SYDVKM. This CDR3 has 13 residues. V lost 2 bases to trimming and J lost 9 bases, with 11 bases between them. The CDR3 reads CASSLGGAGIQYF. Written as DNA, the CDR3 is TGTGCCAGCAGTTTAGGGGGTGCTGGCATTCAGTACTTC.

The V and J genes are TRBV24-1 and TRBJ2-7; maybe TRBD1 (5 bases). Germline V gene lookup returns CDR1 KGHDR and CDR2 SFDVKD. The length of the CDR3 is 18 residues. V lost 0 bases to trimming and J lost 3 bases, with 20 bases between them. The CDR3 region is CATSDLPLDSPLLYEQYF. The CDR3 DNA is TGTGCCACCAGTGATTTGCCCTTAGACAGTCCTCTTCTCTACGAGCAGTACTTC.

As DNA, the CDR3 is TGTGCCAGCAGGCCCTTGGCCTGGTGGGCGGGGGGTAGCACAGATACGCAGTATTTT. Translated: CASRPLAWWAGGSTDTQYF. This chain links TRBV6-2 or TRBV6-3 with TRBJ2-3; 8 positions match TRBD2. CDR3 size: 19 residues. The trim removed 6 bases at V and 0 bases at J, leaving 17 bases unmatched. CDR1 MNHEY and CDR2 SVGEGT come from the germline V gene.

This clonotype showed up just a few times. This sequence joins TRBV6-5 and TRBJ2-4; 8 nucleotides match TRBD1. The DNA end lines up better with TRBJ2-7; the J call may be wrong. Germline V CDR1 and CDR2: MNHEY, SVGAGI. The CDR3 loop spans 15 amino acids. CDR3 protein: CASSYSPGGKHEQYF. The CDR3 DNA reads TGTGCCAGCAGTTACTCCCCAGGGGGCAAGCACGAGCAGTACTTC.

This clonotype has more than one count but fewer than ten. V and J are TRBV7-2 and TRBJ2-5; D remains ambiguous. This CDR3 has 14 residues. The V gene lost 7 bases and the J gene lost 2 bases, with 14 bases spanning the gap. Per germline, CDR1 SGHTA and CDR2 FQGNSA. For the CDR3, the DNA is TGTGCCAGCACCCTTGGTGTGGGGCAAGAGACCCAGTACTTC. This sequence encodes CASTLGVGQETQYF.

There are a few counts of this clonotype. The chain recombines TRBV9 with TRBJ2-5; D is unresolved. The CDR3 spans 14 residues. Looked up from germline, CDR1 is SGDLS and CDR2 is YYNGEE. V was shortened by 4 bases and J by 1 base, with 11 bases between the two germline ends. Here the CDR3 reads CASSRDAGQETQYF. The DNA for the CDR3 is TGTGCCAGCAGCAGGGATGCAGGCCAAGAGACCCAGTACTTC. Full variable domain (rest looked up from reference TRBV9 and TRBJ2-5): DSGVTQTPKHLITATGQRVTLRCSPRSGDLSVYWYQQSLDQGLQFLIQYYNGEERAKGNILERFSAQQFPDLHSELNLSSLELGDSALYFCASSRDAGQETQYFGPGTRLLVL.

J is TRBJ1-1 and V is TRBV11-2; the D is unclear. This CDR3 is built from 13 residues. Germline CDR1 is SGHAT and CDR2 is FQNNGV. Trimming took 1 base from V and 6 from J, leaving 9 bases between them. In DNA, the CDR3 is TGTGCCAGCAGCTTAGGGTATCGGGCTGAAGCTTTCTTT. It translates to CASSLGYRAEAFF.

V is TRBV5-1 and J is TRBJ2-1; D not resolved. V lost 5 bases to trimming and J lost 0 bases, with 18 bases between them. This CDR3 region has 17 residues. In germline, CDR1 is SGHRS, CDR2 YFSETQ. CDR3 sequence: CASRNRPLESSYNEQFF. For the CDR3, the DNA is TGCGCCAGCAGGAACCGCCCCCTAGAGAGCTCCTACAATGAGCAGTTCTTC.

V gene TRBV7-9 combines with J gene TRBJ2-1; D gene ambiguous. The V end was cut by 6 bases, the J end by 6 bases, with 9 bases between. The CDR3 consists of 12 residues. The germline V gene encodes CDR1 SEHNR and CDR2 FQNEAQ (reference sequence). In DNA form, the CDR3 reads TGTGCCAGCAGACCTGGATCCAATGAGCAGTTCTTC. This encodes CASRPGSNEQFF. Based on the CDR3 plus reference TRBV7-9 and TRBJ2-1, the full variable domain is DTGVSQNPRHKITKRGQNVTFRCDPISEHNRLYWYRQTLGQGPEFLTYFQNEAQLEKSRLLSDRFSAERPKGSFSTLEIQRTEQGDSAMYLCASRPGSNEQFFGPGTRLTVL.

This clonotype was observed a handful of times. The chain couples TRBV6-2 or TRBV6-3 to TRBJ2-7; 7 positions match TRBD1. CDR3 length: 14 amino acids. CDR1 MNHEY and CDR2 SVGEGT come from the germline V gene. The V segment lost 4 bases and the J segment 3 bases; nucleotides outside the gene matches: 6. For the CDR3, the DNA is TGTGCCAGCAGTTTAGAGGGGGCGAACTACGAGCAGTACTTC. As protein: CASSLEGANYEQYF.

V usage is TRBV12-3 or TRBV12-4 and J usage is TRBJ2-3, with D tentatively TRBD2 (6 bases). This CDR3 region has 18 residues. The V end was cut by 8 bases, the J end by 2 bases, with 26 bases between. The CDR3 is CASLHPGTPKVATDTQYF. CDR3 bases: TGTGCCAGCTTACACCCGGGGACTCCAAAGGTGGCCACAGATACGCAGTATTTT.

This clonotype was picked up a small number of times. The chain uses TRBV15 and TRBJ1-2; the D is unclear. The germline V and J ends were trimmed by 4 bases and 0 bases, with 3 bases remaining between them. Germline CDR1 is LNHNV and CDR2 is YYDKDF (reference sequence). The CDR3 loop spans 12 amino acids. The CDR3 sequence is CATSTSNYGYTF. The CDR3 DNA reads as TGTGCCACCAGCACCTCTAACTATGGCTACACCTTC.

V and J are TRBV20-1 and TRBJ1-2, with a weak D call TRBD1 (6 bases). Trimming removed 5 bases from V and 8 bases from J, with 12 bases in between. CDR1 DFQATT and CDR2 SNEGSKA come from the germline V gene (reference sequence). CDR3 length equals 11 residues. The CDR3 region is CSALQGSGYTF. In DNA, the CDR3 is TGCAGTGCTCTACAGGGCTCCGGCTACACCTTC.

V is TRBV28 and J is TRBJ2-1, with D possibly being TRBD2 (6 bases). Germline V CDR1 and CDR2: MDHEN, SYDVKM. Deletions cut 5 bases from V and 7 bases from J, with 12 bases between. The CDR3 covers 13 residues. The CDR3 is CASSRDSLNEQFF. The CDR3 DNA follows: TGTGCCAGCAGTCGGGACTCTCTAAATGAGCAGTTCTTC.

Only a few counts were recorded for this clonotype. V and J are TRBV27 and TRBJ2-3, with 10 bases fitting TRBD2. Germline V gene sequence: CDR1 MNHEY, CDR2 SMNVEV (reference sequence). V was pared by 0 bases and J by 0 bases, with 6 bases of the junction left unmatched. CDR3 size: 18 residues. This chain's CDR3 is CASSLSQLAGLSTDTQYF. The CDR3 DNA reads TGTGCCAGCAGTTTATCGCAACTAGCGGGGCTAAGCACAGATACGCAGTATTTT.

This rearrangement joins TRBV2 to TRBJ2-6; 9 bases match TRBD1. Germline V gene data show CDR1 as SNHLY and CDR2 as FYNNEI. The CDR3 totals 16 residues. J gave up 2 bases and V 3 bases, and 2 bases lay outside the gene matches. Here the CDR3 reads CASSDGQGPGANVLTF. DNA for the CDR3: TGTGCCAGCAGTGACGGACAGGGGCCTGGGGCCAACGTCCTGACTTTC.